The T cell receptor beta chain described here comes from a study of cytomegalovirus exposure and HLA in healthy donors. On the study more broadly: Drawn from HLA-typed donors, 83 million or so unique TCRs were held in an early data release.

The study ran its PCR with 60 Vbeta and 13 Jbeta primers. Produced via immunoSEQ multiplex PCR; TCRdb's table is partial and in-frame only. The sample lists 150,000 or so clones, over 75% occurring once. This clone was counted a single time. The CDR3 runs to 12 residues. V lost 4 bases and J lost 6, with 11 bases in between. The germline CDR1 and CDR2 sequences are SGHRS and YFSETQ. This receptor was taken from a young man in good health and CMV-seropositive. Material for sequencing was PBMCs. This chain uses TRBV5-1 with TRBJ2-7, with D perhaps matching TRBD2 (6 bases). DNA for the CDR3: TGCGCCAGCAGCCAGGAGGGTGCCGAGCAGTACTTC. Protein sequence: CASSQEGAEQYF.